Following are 28 T cell receptor beta chains from one sample sequenced in a study of blood T cell repertoires in COVID-19. Sequenced by immunoSEQ multiplex PCR; TCRdb stores in-frame clones only, minus some. This table has approximately 200,000 clones, more than 75% appearing once. Sequencing used PBMCs or T cells enriched from blood (not recorded which). The receptors here all came from a woman in her thirties who had recovered from COVID-19.

The J gene is TRBJ1-6, the V gene TRBV25-1, with D perhaps TRBD1 (5 bases). Germline V gives CDR1 MGHDK, CDR2 SYGVNS. Between the trimmed V and J ends, which lost 1 base and 7 bases, there was a span of 17 bases. The CDR3 is 17 residues long. The chain's CDR3 is CASSEFGAYVENSPLHF. In DNA form, the CDR3 reads TGTGCCAGCAGTGAATTTGGGGCGTACGTAGAAAATTCACCCCTCCACTTT.

J is TRBJ2-3 and V is TRBV28; a weak D match, TRBD1 (5 bases). This CDR3 contains 15 residues. CDR1 is MDHEN, CDR2 SYDVKM, per germline. V was shortened by 5 bases and J by 3 bases, with 15 bases between the two germline ends. The CDR3 spells CASSLRTLSTDTQYF. The CDR3 DNA is TGTGCCAGCAGTCTCAGGACACTATCTACAGATACGCAGTATTTT. Looking up the rest from reference TRBV28 and TRBJ2-3 gives the full variable domain: DVKVTQSSRYLVKRTGEKVFLECVQDMDHENMFWYRQDPGLGLRLIYFSYDVKMKEKGDIPEGYSVSREKKERFSLILESASTNQTSMYLCASSLRTLSTDTQYFGPGTRLTVL.

The rearrangement uses TRBV9 and TRBJ2-7; 7 bases agree with TRBD1. J gave up 3 bases and V 3 bases, and 6 bases lay outside the gene matches. This CDR3 is built from 14 residues. Germline CDR1 is SGDLS and CDR2 is YYNGEE. The CDR3 spells CASSEGQEFYEQYF. The CDR3 nucleotides are TGTGCCAGCAGCGAAGGACAGGAGTTCTACGAGCAGTACTTC.

The chain has TRBV3-1 (or the pseudogene TRBV3-2) and TRBJ1-1; TRBD1 matches at 7 bases. From germline, CDR1 is LGHDT and CDR2 YNNKEL (reference sequence). V shed 6 bases and J 3 bases; nucleotides not matched to a gene: 7. The CDR3 loop spans 14 amino acids. The CDR3 nucleotides are TGTGCCAGCAGTCAACAGGGGAAGTACACTGAAGCTTTCTTT. The encoded protein is CASSQQGKYTEAFF.

The chain has TRBV28 and TRBJ2-7; TRBD2 aligns across 14 bases. This CDR3 is 15 amino acids long. V gave up 5 bases and J gave up 0 bases; unmatched junction bases: 0. Germline V gene sequence: CDR1 MDHEN, CDR2 SYDVKM. The DNA for the CDR3 is TGTGCCAGCAGTGGGACTAGCGGGAGCTCCTACGAGCAGTACTTC. It codes for CASSGTSGSSYEQYF.

This sequence joins TRBV20-1 and TRBJ1-5; possibly TRBD1 for D (6 bases). The CDR3 runs 11 residues. The germline CDR1 and CDR2 sequences are DFQATT and SNEGSKA (reference sequence). The CDR3, as DNA: TGCAGACCAGGGGACAATCAGCCCCAGCATTTT. Its translation is CRPGDNQPQHF.

The V gene is TRBV28, the J gene TRBJ1-2; weak D call: TRBD1 (5 bases). The CDR3 extends over 13 amino acids. CDR1 MDHEN and CDR2 SYDVKM come from the germline V gene. The germline V and J ends were trimmed by 6 bases and 4 bases, with 12 bases remaining between them. The CDR3 loop is CASSQDRLYGYTF. In DNA, the CDR3 is TGTGCCAGCAGCCAAGACAGACTCTATGGCTACACCTTC.

This chain uses TRBV2 with TRBJ2-1; D gene uncertain. The CDR3 is made up of 15 amino acids. The germline V gene encodes CDR1 SNHLY and CDR2 FYNNEI. The V end was cut by 3 bases, the J end by 0 bases, with 9 bases between. The CDR3 region has the DNA TGTGCCAGCAGTGAGAGTAGCCTCTCCTACAATGAGCAGTTCTTC. It encodes CASSESSLSYNEQFF. Filled out from reference TRBV2 and TRBJ2-1, the complete variable domain reads EPEVTQTPSHQVTQMGQEVILRCVPISNHLYFYWYRQILGQKVEFLVSFYNNEISEKSEIFDDQFSVERPDGSNFTLKIRSTKLEDSAMYFCASSESSLSYNEQFFGPGTRLTVL.

A note on this clone: The junction departs from the called germline gene at one end, perhaps through a read error. The chain is built from TRBV7-7 and TRBJ2-1; 16 bases agree with TRBD2. Germline V gene data show CDR1 as SSHAT and CDR2 as FNYEAQ (reference sequence). The CDR3 runs 17 residues. The CDR3 protein is CASSPGLAGGPYNEQFF. DNA of the CDR3: TGTGCTAGCAGCCCGGGACTAGCGGGAGGGCCCTACAATGAGCAGTTCTTC.

This clone has only one observation. Different DNA sequences within this sample yield the same CDR3. The genes are TRBV28 and TRBJ1-5; D is ambiguous. Trimming cost V 2 bases and J 0 bases, with 8 bases left between them. This CDR3 region has 15 residues. The V gene's germline CDR1 is MDHEN and CDR2 SYDVKM. The CDR3 here is CASSLPDYSNQPQHF. The DNA of the CDR3 is TGTGCCAGCAGTTTACCAGACTATAGCAATCAGCCCCAGCATTTT.

This chain joins TRBV2 and TRBJ1-2; tentative D call: TRBD1 (5 bases). In germline, CDR1 is SNHLY, CDR2 FYNNEI. The CDR3 totals 14 residues. V lost 1 base, J lost 2 bases, and 8 bases lay in between. The CDR3 DNA reads as TGTGCCAGCAGTGAAGACAGGTTAAACTATGGCTACACCTTC. This codes for CASSEDRLNYGYTF. Complete variable domain (other parts from reference TRBV2 and TRBJ1-2): EPEVTQTPSHQVTQMGQEVILRCVPISNHLYFYWYRQILGQKVEFLVSFYNNEISEKSEIFDDQFSVERPDGSNFTLKIRSTKLEDSAMYFCASSEDRLNYGYTFGSGTRLTVV.

The chain has TRBV2 and TRBJ1-5; D remains ambiguous. Trimming pared 2 bases from V and 0 bases from J, leaving 14 bases between. Looked up from germline, CDR1 is SNHLY and CDR2 is FYNNEI. This CDR3 contains 17 residues. The CDR3, as DNA: TGTGCCAGCAGTGAAATTTTAGCCGTTAATAGCAATCAGCCCCAGCATTTT. Residues: CASSEILAVNSNQPQHF.

CDR3 coding DNA: TGTGCCGACAAGGGTCAGGGGGCCGTTCAGCCCCAGCATTTT. This codes for CADKGQGAVQPQHF. V gene TRBV28 combines with J gene TRBJ1-5; TRBD1 matches at 8 bases. CDR3 length equals 14 residues. Germline V lookup: CDR1 MDHEN, CDR2 SYDVKM. The junction had 12 bases not matched to a gene; V was cut back by 11 bases and J by 6 bases.

The chain combines TRBV6-1 with TRBJ1-2, with 7 bases matching TRBD1. Per germline, CDR1 MNHNS and CDR2 SASEGT. CDR3 length equals 15 residues. Unmatched junction bases numbered 8, after V lost 3 bases and J lost 4 bases. The CDR3 protein is CASSDSGRDSYGYTF. CDR3 nucleotides: TGTGCCAGCAGTGATTCTGGTCGGGACAGCTATGGCTACACCTTC.

The J gene is TRBJ1-4, the V gene TRBV3-1 (or the pseudogene TRBV3-2), with a tentative D call TRBD1 (6 bases). This CDR3 has 14 amino acids. Trimming removed 3 bases from V and 2 bases from J, with 7 bases in between. Germline V gene sequence: CDR1 LGHDT, CDR2 YNNKEL (reference sequence). CDR3 sequence: CASSHQGTNEKLFF. Written as DNA, the CDR3 is TGTGCCAGCAGCCACCAGGGGACTAATGAAAAACTGTTTTTT.

The gene calls are TRBV18 and TRBJ1-6, with 7 bases fitting TRBD1. V lost 3 bases, J lost 5 bases, and 4 bases stayed unmatched. This CDR3 comprises 15 residues. CDR1 is KGHSH, CDR2 LQKENI, per germline. CDR3 region: CASSPATGNNSPLHF. CDR3 coding DNA: TGTGCCAGCTCACCGGCGACAGGGAATAATTCACCCCTCCACTTT. Full variable domain (remainder filled in from reference TRBV18 and TRBJ1-6): NAGVMQNPRHLVRRRGQEARLRCSPMKGHSHVYWYRQLPEEGLKFMVYLQKENIIDESGMPKERFSAEFPKEGPSILRIQQVVRGDSAAYFCASSPATGNNSPLHFGNGTRLTVT.

This clone came up once. The chain links TRBV28 to TRBJ1-5; D might be TRBD1 (6 bases). The length of the CDR3 is 17 residues. In germline, CDR1 is MDHEN, CDR2 SYDVKM. V lost 3 bases and J lost 2, with 17 bases in between. The CDR3, as DNA: TGTGCCAGCAGTTTTAATGCAGGGGTCGGTGGCAATCAGCCCCAGCATTTT. This codes for CASSFNAGVGGNQPQHF. Supplemented by reference TRBV28 and TRBJ1-5, the full variable domain reads DVKVTQSSRYLVKRTGEKVFLECVQDMDHENMFWYRQDPGLGLRLIYFSYDVKMKEKGDIPEGYSVSREKKERFSLILESASTNQTSMYLCASSFNAGVGGNQPQHFGDGTRLSIL.

This clone was detected a few times. This chain joins TRBV5-1 and TRBJ2-3, with 9 positions matching TRBD2. The CDR3 runs to 14 residues. V dropped 2 bases and J dropped 6; count of bases not matched to a gene: 4. Germline V lookup: CDR1 SGHRS, CDR2 YFSETQ. CDR3 coding DNA: TGCGCCAGCAGCTTAGATGCGGGGGGGGATACGCAGTATTTT. Encoded protein: CASSLDAGGDTQYF.

This clone has a handful of counts. This chain joins TRBV3-1 (or the pseudogene TRBV3-2) and TRBJ1-3, with 7 bases aligning to TRBD1. The germline gives CDR1 LGHDT, CDR2 YNNKEL (reference sequence). CDR3 length equals 15 residues. The V and J ends lost 4 bases and 0 bases, in that order; junction bases with no gene match: 3. The CDR3 sequence is CASSPTGPSGNTIYF. CDR3 coding DNA: TGTGCCAGCAGCCCGACAGGGCCCTCTGGAAACACCATATATTTT.

A remark on this clone: One end of the junction fails to match germline, which may point to a read error. The chain employs TRBV28 and TRBJ1-2; weak D call: TRBD1 (6 bases). The CDR3 is 17 amino acids. Per the germline V gene, CDR1 is MDHEN and CDR2 is SYDVKM. CDR3 residues: CASSLLGGGAPKYGYTF. CDR3 bases: TGTGCCAGCAGTTTATTGGGAGGGGGGGCCCCTAAGTATGGCTACACCTTC.

The CDR3 DNA follows: TGTGCCAGTAGTATTCCGAAACAGGGACTAGCGGGAGGATCCACCGGGGAGCTGTTTTTT. Its translation: CASSIPKQGLAGGSTGELFF. The V gene is TRBV19, the J gene TRBJ2-2, with 15 bases identical to TRBD2. This CDR3 is 20 amino acids long. After removal of 3 bases from V and 4 bases from J, the junction contained 12 bases not matched to a gene. The germline gives CDR1 LNHDA, CDR2 SQIVND (reference sequence).

The genes are TRBV4-1 and TRBJ1-6; D may be TRBD1 (6 bases). Trimming took 9 bases from V and 11 from J, leaving 17 bases between them. The V gene's germline CDR1 is MGHRA and CDR2 YSYEKL. The CDR3 spans 13 residues. Here the CDR3 DNA reads TGCGCCAGTACAGACACAGGGACACCACCCCTCCACTTT. Its protein is CASTDTGTPPLHF.

This clone was seen just once. CDR3 sequence: CASSLAGGINEQFF. Here the CDR3 DNA reads TGTGCCAGCAGTTTAGCGGGTGGTATCAATGAGCAGTTCTTC. The rearrangement joins TRBV28 to TRBJ2-1; D might be TRBD2 (5 bases). CDR1 and CDR2 from the germline V gene are MDHEN and SYDVKM. The CDR3 length is 14 residues. V was pared by 2 bases and J by 6 bases, with 11 bases between.

This chain joins TRBV14 and TRBJ2-7, with TRBD2 matching 7 bases. This CDR3 comprises 16 residues. V dropped 0 bases and J dropped 3; count of bases not matched to a gene: 8. Germline lookup yields CDR1 SGHDN and CDR2 FVKESK. The CDR3 is CASSQEPSGNFYEQYF. Written as DNA, the CDR3 is TGTGCCAGCAGCCAAGAGCCCAGCGGGAATTTCTACGAGCAGTACTTC.

V gene TRBV29-1 combines with J gene TRBJ2-1; possibly TRBD1 for D (5 bases). This CDR3 contains 14 residues. The V and J ends lost 4 bases and 0 bases respectively, with 10 bases between them. CDR1 SQVTM and CDR2 ANQGSEA come from the germline V gene. The CDR3 nucleotides are TGCAGCGTTGGGGGCAGGAGCTCCTACAATGAGCAGTTCTTC. Protein: CSVGGRSSYNEQFF.

The rearrangement uses TRBV2 and TRBJ2-1; 13 bases match TRBD2. This CDR3 is 13 amino acids long. Germline-derived CDR1 and CDR2 are SNHLY and FYNNEI. The junction had 6 bases not matched to a gene; V was cut back by 9 bases and J by 10 bases. CDR3 nucleotide sequence: TGTGCCAGAGGACTAGCGGGAGTTGGGGAGCAGTTCTTC. This encodes CARGLAGVGEQFF.

The CDR3 DNA sequence: TGTGCCAGCAGTTACCCACCGGGACAGGGGACTGGCTACACCTTC. Its translation is CASSYPPGQGTGYTF. The genes are TRBV6-5 and TRBJ1-2, with TRBD1 matching 10 bases. This CDR3 is built from 15 residues. Germline V gene sequence: CDR1 MNHEY, CDR2 SVGAGI. The trim removed 2 bases at V and 7 bases at J, leaving 7 bases unmatched.

The rearrangement uses TRBV27 and TRBJ1-6; 7 bases line up with TRBD1. The CDR3 length is 14 residues. Germline assignment: CDR1 MNHEY and CDR2 SMNVEV (reference sequence). Losses at the gene ends were 8 bases for V and 6 bases for J; bases not matched to a gene: 7. CDR3 DNA: TGTGCCAGCGGACCGGGACAGATTAATTCACCCCTCCACTTT. Its protein product is CASGPGQINSPLHF.